This T cell receptor (beta chain) was identified in a study of T-cell memory formation after mild COVID-19. Across the whole study: Largely donor-specific sequence clusters came from a couple of donors. Study findings and constraints: Second-wave clones reaching peak frequency on day 37 lacked confirmed SARS-CoV-2 specificity. Mostly located in CM and EM were contracting CD4+ clones, with contracting CD8+ clones located in EMRA.

5'RACE with constant-segment primers built TCRalpha and TCRbeta cDNA libraries with UMIs. TCRdb re-called the 5' RACE reads with MiXCR, one entry per CDR3 protein. The sample holds 400,000 or so distinct CDR3 sequences, about 21% seen once. This clonotype was counted between two and nine times. The antigen is undetermined. The CDR3 length is 16 residues. V was clipped by 4 bases and J by 5 bases; unmatched bases: 9. Germline values: CDR1 SGHVS, CDR2 FQNEAQ. This rearrangement joins TRBV7-8 to TRBJ2-1; TRBD2 agrees at 9 bases. This sequence originates from an adult woman who had mild COVID-19 (a few samples of this study predate the infection). Cell type and time point are not known. The sequenced sample consisted of PBMCs or a T cell subset sorted from them (not recorded which). CDR3 loop: CASSSLSGRGHNEQFF. The CDR3 DNA reads as TGTGCCAGCAGCTCCCTTAGCGGGAGAGGCCACAATGAGCAGTTCTTC.